This T cell receptor beta chain is from a study of Ad26.COV2.S vaccination and SARS-CoV-2 variants. Findings and caveats of the study: Analyses of TCR breadth and depth may have underestimated total T cell responses. Participants given vaccine showed non-spike TCR breadth similar to that of placebo recipients. Substantial response breadth was reportedly seen for spike-specific CD8+ and CD4+ T cells after vaccination. Placebo recipients had lower spike-specific TCR breadth than vaccine recipients.

V shed 5 bases and J shed 6 bases, with 16 bases lying between them. The CDR3 is made up of 14 amino acids. Germline values: CDR1 SGHVS, CDR2 FNYEAQ. This clone occurred once. The antigen remains undetermined. Using immunoSEQ multiplex PCR, the repertoire was profiled, and TCRdb retains in-frame clones only, with some absent. This table holds 120,000 to 150,000 clones, roughly 88% found once. This receptor was identified in a human donor who had recovered from COVID-19. The chain employs TRBV7-6 and TRBJ1-2, with unresolved D. The sample in question was peripheral blood, obtained after recovery from COVID-19. The CDR3 bases are TGTGCCAGCAGCCCGTCGGGCGGGCCACATGGCTACACCTTC. Protein sequence: CASSPSGGPHGYTF.